A selection of T cell receptor beta chains follows, all from one sample in a study of T cells after yellow fever vaccination. TCRdb redid the calling of the 5' RACE reads with MiXCR, one entry per CDR3 protein. Seen here are 300,000 to 350,000 distinct CDR3 sequences, around 4.1% observed once, and the top ten hold roughly a quarter. The starting material was PBMCs, obtained 5 days after the yellow fever booster vaccination. These TCRs come from a young man who received the YFV17D yellow fever vaccine. Each CDR3 is given with its conserved first and last residue. Each record gives: D gene, J gene, V gene, clone size, CDR3 protein, CDR3 DNA. D genes are given only for firm matches. The size entry is marked missing in some rows and otherwise reads once, few, many or a size class.

D: .
J: TRBJ2-3
V: TRBV19
size: .
CDR3: CASTKAIDTDTQYF
DNA: TGTGCCAGTACCAAGGCCATCGACACAGATACGCAGTATTTT

D: .
J: TRBJ2-3
V: TRBV7-9
size: .
CDR3: CASSFDPLSKADTQYF
DNA: TGTGCCAGCAGCTTTGATCCGTTATCAAAGGCAGATACGCAGTATTTT

D: TRBD1
J: TRBJ1-1
V: TRBV27
size: .
CDR3: CASSFSGQGAGTEAFF
DNA: TGTGCCAGCAGTTTTTCCGGACAGGGGGCAGGTACTGAAGCTTTCTTT

D: .
J: TRBJ1-1
V: TRBV7-9
size: many
CDR3: CASSLDPGNTEAFF
DNA: TGTGCCAGCAGCTTAGACCCTGGAAACACTGAAGCTTTCTTT

D: TRBD1
J: TRBJ1-4
V: TRBV5-1
size: .
CDR3: CASSFGQGRANEKLFF
DNA: TGCGCCAGCAGCTTCGGACAGGGAAGGGCAAATGAAAAACTGTTTTTT

D: .
J: TRBJ2-3
V: TRBV19
size: few
CDR3: CASSHGDPLTDTQYF
DNA: TGTGCCAGTTCTCACGGGGACCCACTCACAGATACGCAGTATTTT

D: .
J: TRBJ1-5
V: TRBV12-3/TRBV12-4
size: .
CDR3: CASSPRRGDQPQHF
DNA: TGTGCCAGCAGTCCCAGAAGGGGTGATCAGCCCCAGCATTTT

D: .
J: TRBJ1-1
V: TRBV18
size: few
CDR3: CASSPARTGQNTEAFF
DNA: TGTGCCAGCTCACCCGCCCGGACCGGGCAGAACACTGAAGCTTTCTTT

D: .
J: TRBJ2-2
V: TRBV29-1
size: .
CDR3: CSVESQATGELFF
DNA: TGCAGCGTTGAAAGCCAGGCCACCGGGGAGCTGTTTTTT

D: TRBD1
J: TRBJ2-5
V: TRBV20-1
size: many
CDR3: CSATGTGEETQYF
DNA: TGCAGTGCAACCGGGACAGGGGAAGAGACCCAGTACTTC

D: .
J: TRBJ1-1
V: TRBV20-1
size: .
CDR3: CSAMGNTEAFF
DNA: TGCAGTGCTATGGGGAACACTGAAGCTTTCTTT

D: .
J: TRBJ2-1
V: TRBV5-1
size: few
CDR3: CASSLAPGTTEGEQFF
DNA: TGCGCCAGCAGCTTGGCCCCGGGGACCACAGAGGGGGAGCAGTTCTTC

D: TRBD1
J: TRBJ2-7
V: TRBV12-3/TRBV12-4
size: many
CDR3: CASSPRDRAKKQYF
DNA: TGTGCCAGCAGTCCCCGGGACAGGGCTAAGAAGCAGTACTTC

D: TRBD1
J: TRBJ2-6
V: TRBV7-9
size: few
CDR3: CASSFSQGANAGANVLTF
DNA: TGTGCCAGCAGCTTTTCCCAGGGGGCTAACGCTGGGGCCAACGTCCTGACTTTC

D: TRBD2
J: TRBJ2-2
V: TRBV9
size: .
CDR3: CASSPSPLAGGGWRTGELFF
DNA: TGTGCCAGCAGCCCCTCCCCACTAGCGGGGGGAGGTTGGAGGACCGGGGAGCTGTTTTTT

D: .
J: TRBJ1-4
V: TRBV4-1
size: many
CDR3: CASSQRQGREKLFF
DNA: TGCGCCAGCAGCCAAAGGCAGGGACGGGAAAAACTGTTTTTT

D: TRBD1
J: TRBJ2-7
V: TRBV4-1
size: few
CDR3: CASSLSRTGSREQYF
DNA: TGCGCCAGCAGCCTTTCCCGGACAGGGAGTCGCGAGCAGTACTTC

D: .
J: TRBJ1-6
V: TRBV5-1
size: many
CDR3: CASSFESRDSPLHF
DNA: TGCGCCAGCAGCTTCGAATCCAGGGATTCACCCCTCCACTTT

D: .
J: TRBJ2-6
V: TRBV5-1
size: .
CDR3: CASTTGFSGANVLTF
DNA: TGCGCCAGCACGACAGGCTTCTCTGGGGCCAACGTCCTGACTTTC

D: TRBD1
J: TRBJ1-2
V: TRBV28
size: .
CDR3: CASSSGQGTDVGNGYTF
DNA: TGTGCCAGCAGTTCCGGACAGGGTACCGACGTGGGTAATGGCTACACCTTC

D: TRBD1
J: TRBJ2-1
V: TRBV7-2
size: .
CDR3: CASSLLVPGTGPEQFF
DNA: TGTGCCAGCAGCTTACTCGTCCCGGGGACAGGGCCCGAGCAGTTCTTC

D: .
J: TRBJ2-7
V: TRBV5-4
size: many
CDR3: CASSLGAGPNEQYF
DNA: TGTGCCAGCAGCTTGGGAGCCGGGCCCAACGAGCAGTACTTC

D: .
J: TRBJ2-1
V: TRBV4-2
size: many
CDR3: CASSQRSRAYNEQFF
DNA: TGTGCCAGCAGCCAAAGATCGCGTGCCTACAATGAGCAGTTCTTC

D: .
J: TRBJ2-5
V: TRBV5-1
size: many
CDR3: CASSLAGVARETQYF
DNA: TGCGCCAGCAGCTTGGCCGGGGTAGCTCGGGAGACCCAGTACTTC

D: TRBD2
J: TRBJ2-3
V: TRBV27
size: once
CDR3: CASSLIGGGPDTQYF
DNA: TGTGCCAGCAGTTTGATAGGCGGGGGACCAGATACGCAGTATTTT